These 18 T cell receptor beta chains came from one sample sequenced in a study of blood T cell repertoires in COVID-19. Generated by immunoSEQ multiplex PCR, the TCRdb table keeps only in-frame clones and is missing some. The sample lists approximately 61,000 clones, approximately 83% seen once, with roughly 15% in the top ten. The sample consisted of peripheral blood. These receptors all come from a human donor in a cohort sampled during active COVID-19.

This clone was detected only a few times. The CDR3 sequence is CASSSGGSGSHEQFF. In DNA, the CDR3 is TGCGCCAGCAGCTCGGGAGGAAGCGGGAGCCATGAGCAGTTCTTC. The chain recombines TRBV5-1 with TRBJ2-1; TRBD2 aligns across 8 bases. Germline CDR1 reads SGHRS; CDR2 reads YFSETQ. The CDR3 runs 15 residues. The trim removed 3 bases at V and 8 bases at J, leaving 10 bases unmatched.

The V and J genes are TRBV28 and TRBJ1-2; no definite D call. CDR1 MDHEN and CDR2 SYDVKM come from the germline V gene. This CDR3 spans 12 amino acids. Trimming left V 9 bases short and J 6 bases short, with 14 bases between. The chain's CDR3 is CASADMNDGYTF. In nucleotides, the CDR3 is TGTGCCAGTGCCGACATGAATGATGGCTACACCTTC.

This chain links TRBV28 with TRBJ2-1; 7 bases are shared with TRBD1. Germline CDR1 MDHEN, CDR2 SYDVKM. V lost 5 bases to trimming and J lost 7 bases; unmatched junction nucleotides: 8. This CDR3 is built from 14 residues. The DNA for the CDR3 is TGTGCCAGCAGTCCAAGGGGGCGGCAGAATGAGCAGTTCTTC. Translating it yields CASSPRGRQNEQFF.

The chain's CDR3 is CASSYTGVSSYEQYF. The CDR3 DNA sequence: TGCGCCAGCAGCTACACAGGGGTTTCTTCCTACGAGCAGTACTTC. The chain joins TRBV5-1 to TRBJ2-7; TRBD1 matches 7 bases. Germline lookup yields CDR1 SGHRS and CDR2 YFSETQ. After removal of 3 bases from V and 1 base from J, the junction contained 7 bases not matched to a gene. The CDR3 runs to 15 residues.

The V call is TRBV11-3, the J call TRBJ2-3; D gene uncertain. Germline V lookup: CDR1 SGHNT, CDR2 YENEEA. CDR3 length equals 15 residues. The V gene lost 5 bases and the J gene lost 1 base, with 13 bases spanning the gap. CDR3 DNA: TGTGCCAGCAGCCCTCGCCCCCAGGGCACAGATACGCAGTATTTT. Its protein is CASSPRPQGTDTQYF. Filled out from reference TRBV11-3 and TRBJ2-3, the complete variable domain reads EAGVVQSPRYKIIEKKQPVAFWCNPISGHNTLYWYLQNLGQGPELLIRYENEEAVDDSQLPKDRFSAERLKGVDSTLKIQPAELGDSAVYLCASSPRPQGTDTQYFGPGTRLTVL.

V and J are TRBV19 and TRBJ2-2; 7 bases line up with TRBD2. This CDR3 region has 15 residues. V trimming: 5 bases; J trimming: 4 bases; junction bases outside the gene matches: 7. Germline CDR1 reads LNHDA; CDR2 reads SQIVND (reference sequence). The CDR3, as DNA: TGTGCCAGTAGTCAAGCGGGGTGGGGCACCGGGGAGCTGTTTTTT. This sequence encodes CASSQAGWGTGELFF.

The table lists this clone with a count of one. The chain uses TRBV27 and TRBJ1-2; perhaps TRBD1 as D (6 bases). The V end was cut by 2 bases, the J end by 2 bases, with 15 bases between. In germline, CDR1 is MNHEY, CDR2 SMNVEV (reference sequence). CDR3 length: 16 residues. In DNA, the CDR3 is TGTGCCAGCAGTTTAGGCAGGGGTTATAAGAACTATGGCTACACCTTC. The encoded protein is CASSLGRGYKNYGYTF.

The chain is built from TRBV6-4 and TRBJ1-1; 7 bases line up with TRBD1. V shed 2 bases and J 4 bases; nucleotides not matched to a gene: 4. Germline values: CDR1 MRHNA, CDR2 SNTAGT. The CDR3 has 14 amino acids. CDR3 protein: CASSDGNRGTEAFF. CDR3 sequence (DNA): TGTGCCAGCAGTGACGGGAACAGGGGCACTGAAGCTTTCTTT.

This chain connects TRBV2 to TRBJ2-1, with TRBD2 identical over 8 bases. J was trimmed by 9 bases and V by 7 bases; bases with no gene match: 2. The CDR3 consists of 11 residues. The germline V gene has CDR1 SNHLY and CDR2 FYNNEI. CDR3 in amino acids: CASTLAGEQFF. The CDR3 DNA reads TGTGCCAGCACCCTAGCGGGTGAGCAGTTCTTC.

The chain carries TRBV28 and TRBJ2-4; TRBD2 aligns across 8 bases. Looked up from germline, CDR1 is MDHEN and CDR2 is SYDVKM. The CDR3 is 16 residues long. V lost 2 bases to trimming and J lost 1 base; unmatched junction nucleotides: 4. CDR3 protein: CASSLGSGMAKNIQYF. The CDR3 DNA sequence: TGTGCCAGCAGTTTAGGTAGCGGGATGGCCAAAAACATTCAGTACTTC. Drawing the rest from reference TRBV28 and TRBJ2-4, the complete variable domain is DVKVTQSSRYLVKRTGEKVFLECVQDMDHENMFWYRQDPGLGLRLIYFSYDVKMKEKGDIPEGYSVSREKKERFSLILESASTNQTSMYLCASSLGSGMAKNIQYFGAGTRLSVL.

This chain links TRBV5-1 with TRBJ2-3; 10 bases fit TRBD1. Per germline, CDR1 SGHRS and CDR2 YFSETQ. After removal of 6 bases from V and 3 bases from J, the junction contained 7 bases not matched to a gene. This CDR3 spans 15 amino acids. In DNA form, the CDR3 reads TGCGCCAGCACCCCCGGGGACAGGGGTACAGATACGCAGTATTTT. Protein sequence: CASTPGDRGTDTQYF.

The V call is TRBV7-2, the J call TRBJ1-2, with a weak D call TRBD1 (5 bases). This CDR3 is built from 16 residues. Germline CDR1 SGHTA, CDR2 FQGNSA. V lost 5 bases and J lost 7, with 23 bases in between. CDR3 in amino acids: CASSPVVGTGGRGYTF. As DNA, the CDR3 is TGTGCCAGCAGCCCCGTGGTTGGTACAGGTGGACGTGGCTACACCTTC.

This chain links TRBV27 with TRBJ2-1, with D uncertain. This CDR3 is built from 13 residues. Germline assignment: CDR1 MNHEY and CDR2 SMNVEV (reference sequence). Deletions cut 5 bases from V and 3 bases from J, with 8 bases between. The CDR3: CASSLSSYNEQFF. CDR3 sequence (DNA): TGTGCCAGCAGTCTCTCGAGCTACAATGAGCAGTTCTTC.

The CDR3: CASSLVSFSNQPQHF. The CDR3 DNA sequence: TGTGCCAGCAGTTTAGTATCCTTTAGCAATCAGCCCCAGCATTTT. V and J are TRBV27 and TRBJ1-5; D not certain. Trimming left V 2 bases short and J 0 bases short, with 8 bases between. Germline lookup yields CDR1 MNHEY and CDR2 SMNVEV (reference sequence). This CDR3 has 15 residues.

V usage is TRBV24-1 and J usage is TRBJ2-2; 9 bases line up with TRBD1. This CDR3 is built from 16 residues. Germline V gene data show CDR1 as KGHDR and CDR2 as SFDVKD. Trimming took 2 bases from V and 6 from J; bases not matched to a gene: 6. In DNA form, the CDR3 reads TGTGCCACCAGTGATTACACAGGGGGCTGGGCCGGGGAGCTGTTTTTT. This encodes CATSDYTGGWAGELFF.

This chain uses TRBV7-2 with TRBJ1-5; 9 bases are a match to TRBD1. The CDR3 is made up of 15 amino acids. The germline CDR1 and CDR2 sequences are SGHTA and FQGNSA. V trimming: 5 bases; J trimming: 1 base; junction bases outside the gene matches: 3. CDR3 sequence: CASSRGTGSNQPQHF. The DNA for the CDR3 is TGTGCCAGCAGCCGCGGGACAGGGAGCAATCAGCCCCAGCATTTT.

The DNA of the CDR3 is TGTGCCAGCAGTCATTCGACAGTCGGGGGCTATGGCTACACCTTC. Translating gives CASSHSTVGGYGYTF. The V gene is TRBV7-2, the J gene TRBJ1-2, with a tentative D call TRBD1 (5 bases). Germline CDR1 SGHTA, CDR2 FQGNSA. Trimming stripped 6 bases from V and 4 bases from J, with 18 bases between. This CDR3 has 15 residues. The full variable domain, its missing parts supplied by reference TRBV7-2 and TRBJ1-2, is GAGVSQSPSNKVTEKGKDVELRCDPISGHTALYWYRQSLGQGLEFLIYFQGNSAPDKSGLPSDRFSAERTGGSVSTLTIQRTQQEDSAVYLCASSHSTVGGYGYTFGSGTRLTVV.

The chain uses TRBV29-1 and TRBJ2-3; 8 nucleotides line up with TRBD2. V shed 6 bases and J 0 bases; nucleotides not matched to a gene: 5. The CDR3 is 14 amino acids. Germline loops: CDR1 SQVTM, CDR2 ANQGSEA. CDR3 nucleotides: TGCAGCGTCGGTAGCGGGACTAGCACAGATACGCAGTATTTT. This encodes CSVGSGTSTDTQYF.